Below are 31 T cell receptor beta chains sequenced from a single sample in a study of blood T cell repertoires in COVID-19 (TCRdb year 2020). Library creation used the immunoSEQ multiplex PCR assay. Not all clones reach the TCRdb copy of this immuneACCESS table, which keeps in-frame sequences only. Checked studies attribute under half of the gap to unresolved V genes and leave the rest unexplained. In all, the sample holds approximately 50,000 clones, and around 76% of those were seen once. The ten largest clones represent approximately 20% of the sample. The sequenced sample consisted of peripheral blood. Source of these receptors: a man over 45 with active or convalescent COVID-19.

The rearrangement joins TRBV5-1 to TRBJ1-2, with 12 bases identical to TRBD1. V shed 4 bases, J shed 6 bases, and the junction held 7 bases outside the gene matches. This CDR3 contains 15 residues. Germline assignment: CDR1 SGHRS and CDR2 YFSETQ. The chain's CDR3 is CASSQRDRGQNGYTF. As DNA, the CDR3 is TGCGCCAGCAGCCAAAGGGACAGGGGGCAGAATGGCTACACCTTC.

The chain has TRBV10-1 and TRBJ1-5; tentatively, D is TRBD1 (6 bases). The CDR3 loop spans 14 amino acids. From germline, CDR1 is WNHNN and CDR2 SYGVQD (reference sequence). V gave up 8 bases and J gave up 3 bases, with 14 bases separating them. CDR3 region: CASVVEGVNQPQHF. The CDR3 DNA reads as TGCGCCAGCGTTGTTGAGGGGGTCAATCAGCCCCAGCATTTT.

V usage is TRBV7-6 and J usage is TRBJ2-5, with TRBD2 as a possible D gene (5 bases). This CDR3 is 15 amino acids long. Trimming left V 3 bases short and J 2 bases short, with 13 bases between. CDR1 and CDR2 from the germline V gene are SGHVS and FNYEAQ. CDR3 sequence: CASSFRTLGQETQYF. The CDR3 nucleotides read TGTGCCAGCAGCTTTCGGACTCTGGGGCAAGAGACCCAGTACTTC.

This sequence joins TRBV11-2 and TRBJ1-2; D is uncertain. The V end was cut by 5 bases, the J end by 2 bases, with 12 bases between. The germline gives CDR1 SGHAT, CDR2 FQNNGV. The CDR3 sequence is 14 residues long. The CDR3 nucleotides read TGTGCCAGCAGCCTACTTAGACAAAACTATGGCTACACCTTC. Protein product: CASSLLRQNYGYTF.

V and J are TRBV7-2 and TRBJ2-1; D remains ambiguous. Germline assignment: CDR1 SGHTA and CDR2 FQGNSA. V lost 3 bases and J lost 5, with 11 bases in between. This CDR3 is 14 amino acids long. The CDR3 is CASSFSTANNEQFF. In nucleotides, the CDR3 is TGTGCCAGCAGCTTCTCCACAGCCAACAATGAGCAGTTCTTC.

The chain recombines TRBV11-2 with TRBJ1-1; the D is unclear. There are 12 residues in the CDR3. CDR1 and CDR2 (germline): SGHAT, FQNNGV. V lost 1 base and J 10 bases, leaving 10 bases between the germline ends. The CDR3 region is CASSLASGRAFF. The CDR3 DNA reads as TGTGCCAGCAGCTTAGCCAGCGGCCGAGCTTTCTTT. Complete variable domain (other parts from reference TRBV11-2 and TRBJ1-1): EAGVAQSPRYKIIEKRQSVAFWCNPISGHATLYWYQQILGQGPKLLIQFQNNGVVDDSQLPKDRFSAERLKGVDSTLKIQPAKLEDSAVYLCASSLASGRAFFGQGTRLTVV.

In DNA, the CDR3 is TGTGCCAGCAGCTTAGGACAAACTCTGAACACTGAAGCTTTCTTT. It translates to CASSLGQTLNTEAFF. The rearrangement joins TRBV9 to TRBJ1-1; D perhaps matches TRBD1 (5 bases). The CDR3 loop spans 15 amino acids. Germline CDR1 SGDLS, CDR2 YYNGEE. Trimming stripped 4 bases from V and 0 bases from J, with 13 bases between.

V gene TRBV7-3 combines with J gene TRBJ2-2; 7 bases line up with TRBD1. V dropped 5 bases and J dropped 6; count of bases not matched to a gene: 3. Per the germline V gene, CDR1 is SGHTA and CDR2 is FQGTGA. The CDR3 contains 13 residues. In DNA, the CDR3 is TGTGCCAGCAGCCCTCAGGGGGCCGGGGAGCTGTTTTTT. Its translation: CASSPQGAGELFF.

The chain links TRBV6-1 to TRBJ2-3; 10 nucleotides line up with TRBD2. The V and J ends lost 3 bases and 2 bases, in that order; junction bases with no gene match: 5. Germline CDR1 MNHNS, CDR2 SASEGT. This CDR3 has 16 amino acids. The chain's CDR3 is CASSEVAGGITDTQYF. The CDR3 DNA reads TGTGCCAGCAGTGAGGTAGCGGGGGGAATCACAGATACGCAGTATTTT.

V gene TRBV7-2 combines with J gene TRBJ2-5; tentative D call: TRBD1 (6 bases). The CDR3 has 13 residues. Germline V gene data show CDR1 as SGHTA and CDR2 as FQGNSA. V lost 5 bases, J lost 9 bases, and 16 bases lay in between. CDR3 nucleotide sequence: TGTGCCAGCAGCCTTAGAGGGGGTGTGGCCCAGTACTTC. This gives the protein CASSLRGGVAQYF.

The CDR3 sequence is CASSLQGIPEAFF. CDR3 nucleotide sequence: TGTGCCAGTAGTCTTCAGGGGATCCCTGAAGCTTTCTTT. V gene TRBV19 combines with J gene TRBJ1-1; D possibly corresponds to TRBD1 (6 bases). Germline V gene lookup returns CDR1 LNHDA and CDR2 SQIVND (reference sequence). CDR3 length: 13 residues. Trimming took off 5 bases at V and 6 bases at J, with 13 bases between the two ends.

This clone was observed a few times. This sequence joins TRBV6-6 and TRBJ1-4, with 8 bases fitting TRBD1. After removal of 4 bases from V and 8 bases from J, the junction contained 6 bases not matched to a gene. Germline V CDR1 and CDR2: MNHNY, SVGAGI (reference sequence). The CDR3 covers 14 residues. CDR3 in DNA: TGTGCCAGCAGTTCAGGGGGCCTGCGGGAAAAACTGTTTTTT. Its protein is CASSSGGLREKLFF.

V usage is TRBV7-2 and J usage is TRBJ2-7; 7 bases are a match to TRBD2. The CDR3 has 16 residues. Germline V gene sequence: CDR1 SGHTA, CDR2 FQGNSA. Trimming took 4 bases from V and 10 from J; bases not matched to a gene: 19. CDR3 protein: CASSSSGSGPLLRQYF. CDR3 bases: TGTGCCAGCAGCTCGTCTGGTAGCGGGCCCCTCCTACGACAGTACTTC.

In this sample, this clone turned up a few times. This chain uses TRBV14 with TRBJ1-3; no definite D call. This CDR3 contains 12 residues. Trimming took off 7 bases at V and 2 bases at J, with 6 bases between the two ends. CDR1 and CDR2 (germline): SGHDN, FVKESK. The CDR3 reads CASKHTGNTIYF. In nucleotides, the CDR3 is TGTGCCAGCAAACATACTGGAAACACCATATATTTT.

The V gene is TRBV6-1, the J gene TRBJ2-7; TRBD1 matches 7 bases. The junction had 6 bases not matched to a gene; V was cut back by 3 bases and J by 1 base. The CDR3 is made up of 15 amino acids. Germline lookup yields CDR1 MNHNS and CDR2 SASEGT. CDR3 amino acids: CASSDLAGGSYEQYF. DNA for the CDR3: TGTGCCAGCAGTGACCTCGCAGGGGGTTCCTACGAGCAGTACTTC.

The rearrangement links TRBV30 to TRBJ1-5; TRBD1 matches at 7 bases. Looked up from germline, CDR1 is GTSNPN and CDR2 is SVGIG (reference sequence). The CDR3 is 15 amino acids. Trimming took 4 bases from V and 0 from J; bases not matched to a gene: 6. The CDR3 reads CAWTKQGSSNQPQHF. CDR3 nucleotides: TGTGCCTGGACCAAACAGGGGTCTAGCAATCAGCCCCAGCATTTT.

This chain links TRBV7-6 with TRBJ2-5, with D perhaps TRBD1 (5 bases). V was shortened by 0 bases and J by 4 bases, with 9 bases between the two germline ends. Looked up from germline, CDR1 is SGHVS and CDR2 is FNYEAQ. This CDR3 contains 14 residues. The CDR3 loop is CASSLAVGRETQYF. CDR3 DNA sequence: TGTGCCAGCAGCTTAGCGGTGGGGCGAGAGACCCAGTACTTC.

This chain links TRBV3-1 (or the pseudogene TRBV3-2) with TRBJ2-5; tentatively, D is TRBD2 (5 bases). V lost 1 base and J 2 bases, leaving 8 bases between the germline ends. Looked up from germline, CDR1 is LGHDT and CDR2 is YNNKEL (reference sequence). The CDR3 is 14 amino acids. The CDR3 protein is CASSQGSGQETQYF. Here the CDR3 DNA reads TGTGCCAGCAGCCAAGGAAGCGGACAAGAGACCCAGTACTTC.

CDR3 region: CASSLGESRGLGEQYF. CDR3 bases: TGCGCCAGCAGCTTGGGTGAAAGCAGGGGGCTTGGCGAGCAGTACTTC. The gene calls are TRBV5-1 and TRBJ2-7; 8 positions match TRBD1. The CDR3 is made up of 16 amino acids. V was pared by 0 bases and J by 6 bases, with 11 bases of the junction left unmatched. Germline V CDR1 and CDR2: SGHRS, YFSETQ.

This rearrangement joins TRBV5-6 to TRBJ1-5, with 9 bases lining up with TRBD1. The CDR3 consists of 15 residues. CDR1 and CDR2 from the germline V gene are SGHDT and YYEEEE. Trimming took 4 bases from V and 4 from J; bases not matched to a gene: 6. CDR3 nucleotides: TGTGCCAGCAGCGTGACAGGGGGTGGTAATCAGCCCCAGCATTTT. This gives the protein CASSVTGGGNQPQHF.

The V and J genes are TRBV5-6 and TRBJ2-5, with TRBD2 matching over 7 bases. Germline V gene sequence: CDR1 SGHDT, CDR2 YYEEEE. The CDR3 length is 15 residues. J gave up 5 bases and V 4 bases, and 11 bases lay outside the gene matches. CDR3 protein: CASSPVAGEGETQYF. CDR3 nucleotides: TGTGCCAGCAGCCCTGTGGCGGGAGAAGGGGAGACCCAGTACTTC.

The V gene is TRBV5-1, the J gene TRBJ2-7, with 8 positions matching TRBD1. Trimming took 4 bases from V and 5 from J; bases not matched to a gene: 8. Germline V gives CDR1 SGHRS, CDR2 YFSETQ. The CDR3 sequence is 14 residues long. In nucleotides, the CDR3 is TGCGCCAGCAGCCCAGGACAGGGTAGCAACGAGCAGTACTTC. Amino acids: CASSPGQGSNEQYF.

The chain combines TRBV10-3 with TRBJ1-3; TRBD1 matches at 8 bases. CDR1 is ENHRY, CDR2 SYGVKD, per germline. The V and J ends lost 6 bases and 2 bases, in that order; junction bases with no gene match: 3. The CDR3 extends over 14 amino acids. The CDR3 DNA is TGTGCCATCAGCCCGGGACAGGCTGGAAACACCATATATTTT. Protein: CAISPGQAGNTIYF.

This clone appeared once. The chain employs TRBV4-1 and TRBJ1-3, with 8 positions matching TRBD1. The CDR3 consists of 17 residues. Germline CDR1 and CDR2: MGHRA and YSYEKL. Germline trimming cut 3 bases from V and 0 bases from J; bases unmatched to any gene: 7. CDR3 nucleotides: TGCGCCAGCAGCCATGACAGGGGCGCTAGCTCTGGAAACACCATATATTTT. Translation gives CASSHDRGASSGNTIYF.

This chain uses TRBV7-2 with TRBJ1-5; D gene uncertain. The CDR3 is made up of 13 amino acids. V lost 5 bases, J lost 7 bases, and 12 bases lay in between. The germline CDR1 and CDR2 sequences are SGHTA and FQGNSA. CDR3 residues: CASSLELEQPQHF. The CDR3 nucleotides read TGTGCCAGCAGCCTCGAGTTGGAGCAGCCCCAGCATTTT.

The rearrangement links TRBV7-7 to TRBJ2-1; 7 bases line up with TRBD1. CDR3 length: 14 residues. Per germline, CDR1 SSHAT and CDR2 FNYEAQ (reference sequence). Here the CDR3 reads CVPRTGVTNNEQFF. CDR3 DNA: TGTGTTCCACGCACAGGGGTTACTAACAATGAGCAGTTCTTC.

The V call is TRBV5-6, the J call TRBJ2-7; no definite D call. CDR3 length: 14 amino acids. Germline CDR1 reads SGHDT; CDR2 reads YYEEEE. Trimming left V 0 bases short and J 2 bases short, with 9 bases between. The CDR3 loop is CASSLAMETYEQYF. DNA for the CDR3: TGTGCCAGCAGCTTGGCCATGGAGACCTACGAGCAGTACTTC.

The chain joins TRBV10-3 to TRBJ2-3; TRBD2 matches at 7 bases. V was pared by 7 bases and J by 3 bases, with 4 bases of the junction left unmatched. Per germline, CDR1 ENHRY and CDR2 SYGVKD. The CDR3 has 13 residues. The CDR3, as DNA: TGTGCCATCAAGGGCGGGGGAACAGATACGCAGTATTTT. It codes for CAIKGGGTDTQYF.

The chain links TRBV5-4 to TRBJ2-3, with TRBD2 identical over 8 bases. There are 13 residues in the CDR3. V dropped 4 bases and J dropped 4; count of bases not matched to a gene: 2. Germline values: CDR1 SGHNT, CDR2 YYREEE (reference sequence). CDR3 sequence (DNA): TGTGCCAGCAGCGTAGCGGGGCCAGATACGCAGTATTTT. It is translated as CASSVAGPDTQYF.

This clone came up a few times. Other DNA sequences within the sample encode an identical CDR3. This rearrangement joins TRBV18 to TRBJ1-5; possible D gene TRBD1, 6 bases. With 3 bases removed from V and 4 bases from J, the gap between germline ends came to 7 bases. The CDR3 runs to 13 residues. Germline V gene data show CDR1 as KGHSH and CDR2 as LQKENI. The CDR3 nucleotides read TGTGCCAGCTCACCCGACAGGAATCAGCCCCAGCATTTT. This sequence encodes CASSPDRNQPQHF.

The chain carries TRBV19 and TRBJ2-5, with D uncertain. Germline values: CDR1 LNHDA, CDR2 SQIVND (reference sequence). The V end lost 3 bases, the J end lost 4 bases, and 6 bases lay between the germline ends. The CDR3 totals 12 residues. This chain's CDR3 is CASSMNRETQYF. CDR3 bases: TGTGCCAGTAGTATGAATAGAGAGACCCAGTACTTC. The whole variable domain, remainder taken from reference TRBV19 and TRBJ2-5, is DGGITQSPKYLFRKEGQNVTLSCEQNLNHDAMYWYRQDPGQGLRLIYYSQIVNDFQKGDIAEGYSVSREKKESFPLTVTSAQKNPTAFYLCASSMNRETQYFGPGTRLLVL.